This TCR beta chain originates from a study of T-cell reconstitution after alpha-beta-depleted transplantation in children. Germline CDR1 and CDR2: DFQATT and SNEGSKA (reference sequence). The CDR3 loop spans 17 amino acids. Trimming at V came to 0 bases and at J to 2 bases, leaving 3 bases not matched to a gene. Library preparation (for TCRbeta) was performed with unique molecular identifiers. TCRdb called the PCR reads again in MiXCR, with one record for every CDR3 protein. The table has about 460,000 distinct CDR3 sequences, about 11% seen once. This specimen was PBMCs, taken before TCRalphabeta/CD19-depleted stem cell transplant. The receptor's source is a child aged 2 to 15 with inherited bone marrow failure, due to receive a stem cell transplant. The chain joins TRBV20-1 to TRBJ2-1, with 14 bases lining up with TRBD2. CDR3 amino acids: CSARDWGLAGAYNEQFF. The CDR3 nucleotides are TGCAGTGCTAGAGATTGGGGACTAGCGGGAGCCTACAATGAGCAGTTCTTC.